This T cell receptor (beta chain) was observed in a study of T cells in tuberculosis. Study-wide context: T cells were selected with CD1B tetramers loaded with glucose monomycolate.

The CDR3 runs to 13 residues. Sorting used thawed, overnight-rested PBMC stained with anti-CD3, a viability dye and GMM-loaded CD1B tetramer. The lipid loaded on the CD1B tetramers was C32 glucose monomycolate from Rhodococcus equi. CD14-expressing monocytes were removed from PBMC before cryopreservation and sorting. Generated by immunoSEQ multiplex PCR, the TCRdb table keeps only in-frame clones and is missing some. The table has 85,000 to 90,000 clones, approximately 90% seen once. The material sequenced was CD1b-GMM tetramer-negative cells sorted from PBMCs. The receptor was derived from an adult woman with latent tuberculosis. The gene calls are TRBV21-1 and TRBJ2-7; the table's D call, TRBD1, has no DNA check behind it. TRBV21-1 is classified as a pseudogene. The CDR3, as DNA: TGTGCCAAGCATGCAGGGTCCGGATACGAGCAGTACTTC. It encodes CAKHAGSGYEQYF.